This T cell receptor beta chain was identified during a study of blood T cell repertoires in COVID-19. The method was immunoSEQ multiplex PCR; TCRdb's version includes in-frame clones alone and lacks a portion of them. The sample records about 440,000 clones, 90% being singletons. The germline V gene has CDR1 MGHDK and CDR2 SYGVNS. There are 13 residues in the CDR3. After removal of 4 bases from V and 9 bases from J, the junction contained 6 bases not matched to a gene. This clonotype was sampled from a man between 18 and 35 years old who had recovered from COVID-19. This chain uses TRBV25-1 with TRBJ2-1; 7 nucleotides line up with TRBD2. The sample was PBMCs or T cells enriched from blood (not recorded which). For the CDR3, the DNA is TGTGCCAGCAGTGGAAAGACTAGCTTTGAGCAGTTCTTC. It specifies CASSGKTSFEQFF.